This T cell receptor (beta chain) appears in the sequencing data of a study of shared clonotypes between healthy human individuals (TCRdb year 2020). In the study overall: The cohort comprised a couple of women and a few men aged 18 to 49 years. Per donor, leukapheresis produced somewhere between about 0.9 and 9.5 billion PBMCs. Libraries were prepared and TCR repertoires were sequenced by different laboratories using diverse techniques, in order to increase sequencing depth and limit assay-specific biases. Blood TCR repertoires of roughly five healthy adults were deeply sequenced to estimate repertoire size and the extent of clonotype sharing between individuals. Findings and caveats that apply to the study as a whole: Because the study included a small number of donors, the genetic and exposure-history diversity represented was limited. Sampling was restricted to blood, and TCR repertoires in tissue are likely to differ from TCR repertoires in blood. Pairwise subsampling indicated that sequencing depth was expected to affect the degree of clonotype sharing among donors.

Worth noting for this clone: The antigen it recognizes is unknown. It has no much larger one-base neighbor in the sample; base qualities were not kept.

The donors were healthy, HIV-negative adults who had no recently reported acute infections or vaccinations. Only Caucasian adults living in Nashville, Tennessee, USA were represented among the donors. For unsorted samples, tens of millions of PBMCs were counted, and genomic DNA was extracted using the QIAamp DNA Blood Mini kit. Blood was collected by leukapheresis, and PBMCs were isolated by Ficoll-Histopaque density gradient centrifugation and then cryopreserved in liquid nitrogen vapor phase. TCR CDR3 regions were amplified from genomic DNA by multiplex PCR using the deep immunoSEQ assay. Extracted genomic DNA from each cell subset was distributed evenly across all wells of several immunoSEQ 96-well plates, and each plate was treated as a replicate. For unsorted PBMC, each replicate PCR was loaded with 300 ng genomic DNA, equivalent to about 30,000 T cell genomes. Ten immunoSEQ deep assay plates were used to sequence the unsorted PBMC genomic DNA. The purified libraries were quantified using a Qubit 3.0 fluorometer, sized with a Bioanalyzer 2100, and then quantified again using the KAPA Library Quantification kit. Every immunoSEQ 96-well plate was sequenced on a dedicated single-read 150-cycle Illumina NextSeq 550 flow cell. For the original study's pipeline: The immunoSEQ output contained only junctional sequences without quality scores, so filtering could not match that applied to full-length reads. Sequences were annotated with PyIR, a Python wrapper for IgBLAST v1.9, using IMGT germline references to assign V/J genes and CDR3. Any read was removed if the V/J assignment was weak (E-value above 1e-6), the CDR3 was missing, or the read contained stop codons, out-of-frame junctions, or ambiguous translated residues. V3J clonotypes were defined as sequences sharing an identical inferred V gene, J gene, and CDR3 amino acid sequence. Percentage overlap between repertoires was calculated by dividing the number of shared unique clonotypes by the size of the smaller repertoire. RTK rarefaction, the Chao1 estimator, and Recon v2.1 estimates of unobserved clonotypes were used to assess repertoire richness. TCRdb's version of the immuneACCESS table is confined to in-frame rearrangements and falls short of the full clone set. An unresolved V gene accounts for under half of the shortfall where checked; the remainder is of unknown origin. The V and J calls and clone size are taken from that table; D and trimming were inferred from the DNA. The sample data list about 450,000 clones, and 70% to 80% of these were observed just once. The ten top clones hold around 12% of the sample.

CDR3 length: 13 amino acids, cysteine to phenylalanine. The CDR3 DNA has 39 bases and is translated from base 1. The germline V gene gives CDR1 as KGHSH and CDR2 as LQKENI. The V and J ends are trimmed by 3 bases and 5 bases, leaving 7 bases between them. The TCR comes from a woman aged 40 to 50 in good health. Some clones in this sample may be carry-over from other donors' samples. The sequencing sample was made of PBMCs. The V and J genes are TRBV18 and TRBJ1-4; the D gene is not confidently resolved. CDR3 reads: CASSPGRNEKLFF. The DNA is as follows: TGTGCCAGCTCACCTGGACGGAATGAAAAACTGTTTTTT.